This T cell receptor beta chain was obtained from a study of T cell responses to AZD1222 COVID-19 vaccine. Study in general: Pooling covered second doses at about 4 or about 12 weeks.

Points on this clone: Antigen unknown.

Generated by immunoSEQ multiplex PCR, the TCRdb table keeps only in-frame clones and is missing some. The table shows about 180,000 clones, with about 86% occurring only once. The study, taken as a whole, reports: Sampling that yielded the repertoires occurred only after the peak T cell response. Mostly white British, mostly female donors; authors suggested clonal diversity may be underestimated.

This specimen was peripheral blood, taken on day 0 of AZD1222 vaccination. This TCR was sampled from an adult in good health.

The CDR3 DNA sequence: TGCGCCAGCAGCTTGGGTGGACAGGCGACGGGCGAGCAGTACTTC. Translated, it gives CASSLGGQATGEQYF. The chain couples TRBV5-1 to TRBJ2-7; the match to TRBD1 covers 7 bases. Germline-derived CDR1 and CDR2 are SGHRS and YFSETQ. Losses at the gene ends were 0 bases for V and 6 bases for J; bases not matched to a gene: 9. The CDR3 loop spans 15 amino acids.